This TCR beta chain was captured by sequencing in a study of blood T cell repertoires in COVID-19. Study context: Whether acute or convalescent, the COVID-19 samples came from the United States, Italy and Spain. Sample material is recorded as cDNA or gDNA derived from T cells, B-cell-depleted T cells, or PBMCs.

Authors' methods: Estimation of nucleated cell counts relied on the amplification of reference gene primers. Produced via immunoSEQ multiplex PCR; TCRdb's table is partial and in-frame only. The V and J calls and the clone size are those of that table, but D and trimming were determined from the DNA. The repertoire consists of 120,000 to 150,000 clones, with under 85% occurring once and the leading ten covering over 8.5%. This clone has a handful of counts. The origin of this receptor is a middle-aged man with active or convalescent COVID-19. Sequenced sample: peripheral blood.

CDR3 in amino acids: CASSHQGTSGLPGYEQYF. The CDR3, as DNA: TGTGCCAGCAGTCACCAGGGGACTAGCGGCCTTCCGGGGTACGAGCAGTACTTC. The V and J genes are TRBV27 and TRBJ2-7, with 11 bases that match TRBD2. CDR3 size: 18 residues. V lost 5 bases to trimming and J lost 4 bases; unmatched junction nucleotides: 16. Germline-derived CDR1 and CDR2 are MNHEY and SMNVEV (reference sequence).